These 28 T cell receptor beta chains were all obtained from the same sample, sequenced in a study of shared clonotypes between healthy human individuals. Libraries were prepared by immunoSEQ multiplex PCR; TCRdb keeps only in-frame clonotypes and omits some of them. Of about 2,100,000 clones listed, about 93% are singletons. Positively selected for CCR7, the CD45RO-negative cells used as naive CD8 cells excluded terminally differentiated effector memory CD45RA+ cells. Sequencing used naive CD8+ T cells from PBMCs. The origin of the receptors is a man between 18 and 29 years old in good health. Some clones in this sample may be carry-over from other donors' samples.

This rearrangement joins TRBV9 to TRBJ2-7; D unresolved. Trimming left V 0 bases short and J 7 bases short, with 14 bases between. CDR3 length: 14 residues. Germline CDR1 and CDR2: SGDLS and YYNGEE. DNA of the CDR3: TGTGCCAGCAGCGTAGATGGCAGCTACGAAGAGCAGTACTTC. Its translation: CASSVDGSYEEQYF.

The genes are TRBV28 and TRBJ1-2; no definite D call. Germline V gene sequence: CDR1 MDHEN, CDR2 SYDVKM. V lost 2 bases and J 6 bases, leaving 7 bases between the germline ends. The CDR3 spans 12 residues. The CDR3 spells CASSLVRDGYTF. DNA of the CDR3: TGTGCCAGCAGTTTAGTTCGTGATGGCTACACCTTC.

The chain links TRBV7-8 to TRBJ2-3; 11 nucleotides line up with TRBD2. V dropped 1 base and J dropped 5; count of bases not matched to a gene: 11. The V gene's germline CDR1 is SGHVS and CDR2 FQNEAQ. The CDR3 runs 18 residues. The CDR3 protein is CASSLESLAGGGGDTQYF. As DNA, the CDR3 is TGTGCCAGCAGCTTAGAAAGTCTAGCGGGAGGAGGAGGAGATACGCAGTATTTT.

Only one count was recorded for this clone. The J gene is TRBJ1-5, the V gene TRBV7-9; TRBD1 matches at 7 bases. This CDR3 has 14 amino acids. The germline V gene encodes CDR1 SEHNR and CDR2 FQNEAQ (reference sequence). The V and J ends lost 7 bases and 2 bases, in that order; junction bases with no gene match: 5. CDR3 nucleotide sequence: TGTGCCAGCAAGGATGGACAGGGCAATCAGCCCCAGCATTTT. Its translation: CASKDGQGNQPQHF.

With regard to this clone: Within the sample, other DNA sequences also encode this same CDR3. The rearrangement uses TRBV28 and TRBJ2-7; the D is unclear. V lost 1 base to trimming and J lost 4 bases, with 8 bases between them. The CDR3 covers 13 residues. Germline lookup yields CDR1 MDHEN and CDR2 SYDVKM. The CDR3 region is CASSLSSRYEQYF. CDR3 in DNA: TGTGCCAGCAGTTTATCCTCCCGATACGAGCAGTACTTC.

The chain is built from TRBV7-9 and TRBJ2-1; 10 nucleotides agree with TRBD2. This CDR3 spans 15 amino acids. With V trimmed by 7 bases and J by 7 bases, 10 bases remained unmatched. Germline V gene data show CDR1 as SEHNR and CDR2 as FQNEAQ (reference sequence). The CDR3 protein is CASTLGLADVNEQFF. The CDR3, as DNA: TGTGCCAGCACCCTAGGACTAGCGGATGTTAATGAGCAGTTCTTC. Full variable domain (remainder filled in from reference TRBV7-9 and TRBJ2-1): DTGVSQNPRHKITKRGQNVTFRCDPISEHNRLYWYRQTLGQGPEFLTYFQNEAQLEKSRLLSDRFSAERPKGSFSTLEIQRTEQGDSAMYLCASTLGLADVNEQFFGPGTRLTVL.

The chain is built from TRBV28 and TRBJ1-2, with D possibly TRBD1 on 5 matching bases. This CDR3 spans 14 amino acids. V was clipped by 1 base and J by 5 bases, with 11 bases between them. Germline CDR1 is MDHEN and CDR2 is SYDVKM. Here the CDR3 reads CASSLFTGKYGYTF. CDR3 sequence (DNA): TGTGCCAGCAGTTTATTTACAGGAAAGTATGGCTACACCTTC.

The chain combines TRBV7-4 with TRBJ2-5; unclear D gene. The CDR3 is 14 residues long. V lost 0 bases to trimming and J lost 5 bases, with 10 bases between them. CDR1 is SGHVT, CDR2 SQSDAQ, per germline. The CDR3 region is CASSLARPDETQYF. The CDR3 DNA reads as TGTGCCAGCAGCTTAGCGCGGCCAGATGAGACCCAGTACTTC.

J is TRBJ2-5 and V is TRBV25-1; D is undetermined. Trimming shortened V by 4 bases and J by 2 bases, and 2 bases separated the two germline ends. The CDR3 is made up of 11 amino acids. The germline V gene has CDR1 MGHDK and CDR2 SYGVNS. The CDR3 loop is CASSAQETQYF. DNA of the CDR3: TGTGCCAGCAGTGCTCAAGAGACCCAGTACTTC.

This chain joins TRBV10-2 and TRBJ1-5, with D uncertain. V lost 3 bases and J 3 bases, leaving 18 bases between the germline ends. Germline CDR1 is WSHSY and CDR2 is SAAADI. The CDR3 totals 17 residues. The CDR3 sequence is CASSDSYRTVLNQPQHF. The CDR3 DNA follows: TGCGCCAGCAGTGATTCTTACAGAACCGTACTCAATCAGCCCCAGCATTTT.

The chain uses TRBV7-8 and TRBJ2-7, with D possibly TRBD1 on 6 matching bases. The V gene lost 2 bases and the J gene lost 3 bases, with 8 bases spanning the gap. The CDR3 sequence is 13 residues long. Germline CDR1 SGHVS, CDR2 FQNEAQ. In DNA form, the CDR3 reads TGTGCCAGCAGCTTAAGGGACATCTACGAGCAGTACTTC. The encoded protein is CASSLRDIYEQYF.

The CDR3 protein is CASSPGLTGYTF. The CDR3 DNA reads as TGTGCCAGCAGCCCGGGACTCACTGGCTACACCTTC. V usage is TRBV7-9 and J usage is TRBJ1-2, with a tentative D call TRBD1 (5 bases). Germline values: CDR1 SEHNR, CDR2 FQNEAQ (reference sequence). The CDR3 length is 12 residues. V was shortened by 5 bases and J by 7 bases, with 11 bases between the two germline ends.

This clone was observed a few times. The chain combines TRBV27 with TRBJ1-5; no firm D call. V was trimmed by 1 base and J by 5 bases, leaving 6 bases between them. The CDR3 extends over 13 amino acids. Germline loops: CDR1 MNHEY, CDR2 SMNVEV (reference sequence). CDR3 loop: CASSLYRDQPQHF. The DNA for the CDR3 is TGTGCCAGCAGTTTATACCGGGATCAGCCCCAGCATTTT.

The CDR3 DNA sequence: TGTGCCAGCAGTGAAAAACCGCAGTTCTTC. This gives the protein CASSEKPQFF. The chain links TRBV6-1 to TRBJ2-1, with no clear D. Germline CDR1 MNHNS, CDR2 SASEGT. The CDR3 is 10 amino acids. Trimming stripped 2 bases from V and 12 bases from J, with 5 bases between.

The rearrangement joins TRBV4-1 to TRBJ2-7; 9 positions agree with TRBD1. V shed 3 bases, J shed 7 bases, and the junction held 13 bases outside the gene matches. This CDR3 region has 16 residues. CDR1 is MGHRA and CDR2 is YSYEKL in the germline V gene. CDR3 in amino acids: CASSHIPGQGPPEQYF. CDR3 sequence (DNA): TGCGCCAGCAGCCATATACCGGGACAGGGCCCCCCAGAGCAGTACTTC.

The chain combines TRBV18 with TRBJ2-2; TRBD1 might be the D (6 bases). The CDR3 has 16 residues. Germline V lookup: CDR1 KGHSH, CDR2 LQKENI. Trimming took 6 bases from V and 1 from J, leaving 15 bases between them. CDR3 nucleotides: TGTGCCAGCTCGCCGGACAGCGCTTTGAACACCGGGGAGCTGTTTTTT. Translated: CASSPDSALNTGELFF.

The chain couples TRBV6-5 to TRBJ1-5; D is undetermined. In germline, CDR1 is MNHEY, CDR2 SVGAGI. The CDR3 length is 15 residues. Trimming stripped 2 bases from V and 0 bases from J, with 8 bases between. The CDR3 loop is CASSYRASSNQPQHF. CDR3 bases: TGTGCCAGCAGTTACCGGGCCAGTAGCAATCAGCCCCAGCATTTT.

The chain has TRBV5-4 and TRBJ2-4, with D unresolved. The germline V gene has CDR1 SGHNT and CDR2 YYREEE (reference sequence). V gave up 0 bases and J gave up 0 bases, with 7 bases separating them. The CDR3 extends over 15 amino acids. CDR3 nucleotide sequence: TGTGCCAGCAGCTTGGGGGCACTAGCCAAAAACATTCAGTACTTC. Translated: CASSLGALAKNIQYF.

This clone was recorded a few times. The chain recombines TRBV12-5 with TRBJ1-1; D is possibly TRBD1 (5 bases). CDR1 LGHNT and CDR2 FRNRAP come from the germline V gene. V was cut by 7 bases and J by 3 bases, with 15 bases left in between. CDR3 length: 14 residues. CDR3 region: CASAPSRRDTEAFF. The CDR3 DNA reads as TGTGCTAGTGCCCCATCCCGCAGGGACACTGAAGCTTTCTTT.

J is TRBJ2-7 and V is TRBV4-2; 11 nucleotides agree with TRBD2. V gave up 2 bases and J gave up 5 bases; unmatched junction bases: 8. Germline CDR1 is LGHNA and CDR2 is YNFKEQ. This CDR3 comprises 16 residues. The CDR3 DNA follows: TGTGCCAGCAGCCAAACACTAGCGGGAGTGAGCGACGAGCAGTACTTC. It encodes CASSQTLAGVSDEQYF.

V and J are TRBV6-6 and TRBJ2-5; TRBD1 matches 9 bases. The J call could be wrong; TRBJ2-7 is a better fit for the DNA end. The CDR3 sequence is 16 residues long. Germline V gene lookup returns CDR1 MNHNY and CDR2 SVGAGI (reference sequence). Written as DNA, the CDR3 is TGTGCCAGCAGTTTCCGGGACAGGGAATATTGGGTCGAGCAGTACTTC. Translation: CASSFRDREYWVEQYF.

Remarks on this clone: An end of the junction does not agree with germline; a read error may underlie this. This chain joins TRBV28 and TRBJ2-5; 8 bases align to TRBD1. This CDR3 spans 14 amino acids. In germline, CDR1 is MDHEN, CDR2 SYDVKM. CDR3 sequence: CASRRGLRGETLYF. The CDR3 bases are TGTGCCAGCCGCAGGGGGCTGCGTGGGGAGACCCTGTACTTC.

The chain combines TRBV27 with TRBJ1-2; the D gene is possibly TRBD1 (5 bases). The germline gives CDR1 MNHEY, CDR2 SMNVEV (reference sequence). V lost 3 bases and J lost 5, with 16 bases in between. CDR3 length equals 15 residues. In DNA form, the CDR3 reads TGTGCCAGCAGTTTGCGGCAGGGATGGGGTTATGGCTACACCTTC. Protein sequence: CASSLRQGWGYGYTF.

This chain uses TRBV18 with TRBJ2-7, with 7 bases that match TRBD2. CDR3 length: 13 residues. J gave up 5 bases and V 8 bases, and 9 bases lay outside the gene matches. Germline V gives CDR1 KGHSH, CDR2 LQKENI. CDR3 region: CASAPRETHEQYF. The CDR3 nucleotides read TGTGCCAGCGCGCCGCGGGAGACCCACGAGCAGTACTTC.

V and J are TRBV4-1 and TRBJ2-1; D is unresolved. CDR1 is MGHRA, CDR2 YSYEKL, per germline. Trimming cost V 1 base and J 6 bases, with 7 bases left between them. The CDR3 extends over 13 amino acids. The CDR3 DNA sequence: TGCGCCAGCAGCCAAGGGTTGCGCAATGAGCAGTTCTTC. Its protein product is CASSQGLRNEQFF.

This clone was detected a few times. V and J are TRBV19 and TRBJ2-7, with TRBD1 identical over 8 bases. The junction had 4 bases not matched to a gene; V was cut back by 5 bases and J by 4 bases. The CDR3 consists of 13 residues. Germline V CDR1 and CDR2: LNHDA, SQIVND (reference sequence). Written as DNA, the CDR3 is TGTGCCAGTAGTGCGGACAGGGATTACGAGCAGTACTTC. As protein: CASSADRDYEQYF. Together with reference TRBV19 and TRBJ2-7, the CDR3 gives the full variable domain: DGGITQSPKYLFRKEGQNVTLSCEQNLNHDAMYWYRQDPGQGLRLIYYSQIVNDFQKGDIAEGYSVSREKKESFPLTVTSAQKNPTAFYLCASSADRDYEQYFGPGTRLTVT.

The V and J genes are TRBV27 and TRBJ1-1; weak D call: TRBD1 (5 bases). V lost 6 bases to trimming and J lost 1 base, with 24 bases between them. The CDR3 contains 18 residues. Germline CDR1 MNHEY, CDR2 SMNVEV (reference sequence). CDR3 sequence: CASSAIRAGPVRNTEAFF. CDR3 DNA sequence: TGTGCCAGCAGCGCGATTCGTGCGGGGCCTGTAAGGAACACTGAAGCTTTCTTT.

The chain uses TRBV4-1 and TRBJ2-7, with 7 bases matching TRBD2. The CDR3 contains 17 residues. Germline loops: CDR1 MGHRA, CDR2 YSYEKL. V lost 3 bases and J lost 0; bases outside the gene matches: 11. The CDR3 sequence: CASSHQNERGLSYEQYF. In DNA form, the CDR3 reads TGCGCCAGCAGCCATCAGAATGAGCGGGGCCTCTCCTACGAGCAGTACTTC.